This TCR beta chain was captured by sequencing in a study of shared clonotypes between healthy human individuals. Points from the study as a whole: Memory subsets generally showed lower estimated richness than naive subsets. With several donors compared, roughly 5% of naive CD4 clonotypes were shared.

Germline lookup yields CDR1 LNHNV and CDR2 YYDKDF (reference sequence). This CDR3 has 16 amino acids. V was cut by 4 bases and J by 5 bases, with 18 bases left in between. Details on this clone: The antigen is undetermined.

TCRdb's copy holds only in-frame clones and misses some; the assay was immunoSEQ multiplex PCR. Of more than 550,000 clones detected, approximately 77% appear once; the ten largest clones hold 1.8%. V is TRBV15 and J is TRBJ2-1; tentatively, D is TRBD2 (6 bases). This sequence was found in a woman aged 25 to 39 in good health. Sequenced material: memory CD4+ T cells sorted from blood. Indicated subset: CD45RA-negative fraction. CDR3 residues: CATSNSRRGVHNEQFF. The CDR3 nucleotides are TGTGCCACCAGCAACTCTAGGCGGGGAGTCCACAATGAGCAGTTCTTC.